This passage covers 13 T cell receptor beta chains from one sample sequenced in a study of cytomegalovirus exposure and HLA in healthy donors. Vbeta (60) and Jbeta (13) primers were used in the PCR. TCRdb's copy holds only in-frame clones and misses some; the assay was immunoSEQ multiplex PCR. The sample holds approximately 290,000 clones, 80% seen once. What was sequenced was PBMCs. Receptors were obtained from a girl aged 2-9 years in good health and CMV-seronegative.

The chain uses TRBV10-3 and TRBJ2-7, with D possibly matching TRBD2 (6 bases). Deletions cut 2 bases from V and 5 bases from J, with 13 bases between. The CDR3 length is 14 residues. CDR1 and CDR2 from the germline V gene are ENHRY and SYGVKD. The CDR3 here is CAISEIGGVHEQYF. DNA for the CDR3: TGTGCCATCAGTGAGATCGGGGGTGTACACGAGCAGTACTTC.

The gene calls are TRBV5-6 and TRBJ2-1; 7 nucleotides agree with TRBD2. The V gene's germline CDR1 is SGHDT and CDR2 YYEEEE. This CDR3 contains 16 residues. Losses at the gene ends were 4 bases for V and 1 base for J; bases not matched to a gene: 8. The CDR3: CASSPWRGISYNEQFF. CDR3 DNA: TGTGCCAGCAGCCCCTGGCGGGGGATTTCCTACAATGAGCAGTTCTTC.

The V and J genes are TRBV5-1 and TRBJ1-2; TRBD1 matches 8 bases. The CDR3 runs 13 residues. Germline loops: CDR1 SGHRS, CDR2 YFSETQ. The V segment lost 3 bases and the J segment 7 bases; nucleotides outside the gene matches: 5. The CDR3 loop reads CASSSGQGGGYTF. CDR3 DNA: TGCGCCAGCAGCTCTGGACAGGGCGGTGGCTACACCTTC.

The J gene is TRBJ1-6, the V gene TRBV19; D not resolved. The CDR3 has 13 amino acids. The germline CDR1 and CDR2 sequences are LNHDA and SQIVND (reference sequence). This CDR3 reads CATSGGSNSPLHF. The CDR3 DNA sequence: TGTGCTACTTCGGGAGGGTCTAATTCACCCCTCCACTTT.

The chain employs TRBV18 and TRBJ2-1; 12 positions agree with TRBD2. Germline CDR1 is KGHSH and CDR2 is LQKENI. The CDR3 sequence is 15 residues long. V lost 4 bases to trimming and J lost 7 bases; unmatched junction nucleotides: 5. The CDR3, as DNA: TGTGCCAGCTCACGGACTAGCGGGGTCTCGAATGAGCAGTTCTTC. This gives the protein CASSRTSGVSNEQFF.

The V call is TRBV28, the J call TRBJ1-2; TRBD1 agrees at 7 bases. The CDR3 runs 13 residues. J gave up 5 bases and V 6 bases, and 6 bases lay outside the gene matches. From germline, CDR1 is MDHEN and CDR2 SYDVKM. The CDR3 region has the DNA TGTGCCAGCAGGTCCGGGACAGATTATGGCTACACCTTC. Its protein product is CASRSGTDYGYTF.

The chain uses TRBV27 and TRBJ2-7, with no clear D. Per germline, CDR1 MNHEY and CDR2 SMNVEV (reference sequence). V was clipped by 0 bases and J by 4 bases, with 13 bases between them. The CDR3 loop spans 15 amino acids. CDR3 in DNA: TGTGCCAGCAGTTTATCTCCCCTAGGTATGTACGAGCAGTACTTC. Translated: CASSLSPLGMYEQYF.

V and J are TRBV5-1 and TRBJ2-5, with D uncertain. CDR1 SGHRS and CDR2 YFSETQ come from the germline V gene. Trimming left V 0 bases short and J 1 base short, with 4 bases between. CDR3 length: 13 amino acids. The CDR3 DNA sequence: TGCGCCAGCAGCTTGGTCCTCCAAGAGACCCAGTACTTC. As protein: CASSLVLQETQYF.

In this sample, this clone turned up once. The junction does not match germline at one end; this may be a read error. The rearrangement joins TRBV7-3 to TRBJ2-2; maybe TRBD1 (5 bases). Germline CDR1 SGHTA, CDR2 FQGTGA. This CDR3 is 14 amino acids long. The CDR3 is CAGSSQGNTGELFF. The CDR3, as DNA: TGTGCCGGCAGCTCTCAGGGTAACACCGGGGAGCTGTTTTTT.

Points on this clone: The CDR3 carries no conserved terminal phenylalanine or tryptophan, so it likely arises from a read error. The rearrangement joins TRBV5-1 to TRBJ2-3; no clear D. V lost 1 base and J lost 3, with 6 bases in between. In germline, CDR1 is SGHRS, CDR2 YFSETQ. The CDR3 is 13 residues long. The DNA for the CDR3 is TGCGCCAGCAGCTTGATTTCAACAGATACGCAGTATCTT. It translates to CASSLISTDTQYL.

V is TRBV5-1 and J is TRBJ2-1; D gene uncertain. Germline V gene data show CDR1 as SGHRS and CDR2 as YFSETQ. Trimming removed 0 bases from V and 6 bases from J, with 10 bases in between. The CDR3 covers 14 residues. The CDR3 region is CASSLGHPLNEQFF. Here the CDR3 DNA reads TGCGCCAGCAGCTTGGGGCACCCCCTCAATGAGCAGTTCTTC. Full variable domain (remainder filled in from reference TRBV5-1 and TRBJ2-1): KAGVTQTPRYLIKTRGQQVTLSCSPISGHRSVSWYQQTPGQGLQFLFEYFSETQRNKGNFPGRFSGRQFSNSRSEMNVSTLELGDSALYLCASSLGHPLNEQFFGPGTRLTVL.

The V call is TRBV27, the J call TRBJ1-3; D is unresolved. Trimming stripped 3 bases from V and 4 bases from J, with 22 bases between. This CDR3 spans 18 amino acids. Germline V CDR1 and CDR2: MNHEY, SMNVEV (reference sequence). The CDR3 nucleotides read TGTGCCAGCAGTTTTCAGGACTACCCCCCTTTGTTGGGAAACACCATATATTTT. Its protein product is CASSFQDYPPLLGNTIYF.

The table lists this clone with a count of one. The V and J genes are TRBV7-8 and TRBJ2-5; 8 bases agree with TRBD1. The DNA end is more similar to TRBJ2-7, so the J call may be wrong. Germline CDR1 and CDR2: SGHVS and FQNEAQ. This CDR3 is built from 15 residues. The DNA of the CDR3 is TGTGCCAGCAGCGTAATGCAGGGGGCTGCGGGCGAGCAGTACTTC. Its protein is CASSVMQGAAGEQYF.